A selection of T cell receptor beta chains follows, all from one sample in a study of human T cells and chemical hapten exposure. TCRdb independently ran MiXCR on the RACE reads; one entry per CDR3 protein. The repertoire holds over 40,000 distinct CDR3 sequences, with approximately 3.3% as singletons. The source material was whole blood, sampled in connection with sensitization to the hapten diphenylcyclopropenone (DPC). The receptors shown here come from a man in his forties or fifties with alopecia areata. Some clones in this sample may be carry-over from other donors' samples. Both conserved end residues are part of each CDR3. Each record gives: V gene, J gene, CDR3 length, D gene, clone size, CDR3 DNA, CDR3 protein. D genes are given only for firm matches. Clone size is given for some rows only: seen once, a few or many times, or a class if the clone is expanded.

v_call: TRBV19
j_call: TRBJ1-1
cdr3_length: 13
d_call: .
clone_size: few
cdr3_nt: TGTGCCAGTAGTACTGGACGGCAAGCGGCCGCTTTCTTT
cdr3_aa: CASSTGRQAAAFF

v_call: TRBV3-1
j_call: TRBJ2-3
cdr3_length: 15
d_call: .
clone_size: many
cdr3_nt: TGTGCCAGCAGCCAAAGTCGGGAGTCTTTGGATACGCAGTATTTT
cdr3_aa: CASSQSRESLDTQYF

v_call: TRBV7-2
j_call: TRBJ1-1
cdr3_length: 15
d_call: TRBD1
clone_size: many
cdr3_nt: TGTGCCAGCAGCTCCCTATGGACAGGGAACACTGAAGCTTTCTTT
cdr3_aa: CASSSLWTGNTEAFF

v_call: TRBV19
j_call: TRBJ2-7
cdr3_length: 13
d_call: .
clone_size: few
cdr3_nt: TGTGCCAGTAGTATCTCGGCAAGCTACGAGCAGTACTTC
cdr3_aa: CASSISASYEQYF

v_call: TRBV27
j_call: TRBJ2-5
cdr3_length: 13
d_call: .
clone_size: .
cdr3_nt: TGTGCCAGCAGTCCCTACTACCAAGAGACCCAGTACTTC
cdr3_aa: CASSPYYQETQYF

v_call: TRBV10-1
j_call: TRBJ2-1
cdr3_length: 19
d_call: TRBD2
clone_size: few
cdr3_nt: TGCGCCAGCAGTCCACTTCACTCTAGCGGGACTGGGATGGACAATGAGCAGTTCTTC
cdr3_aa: CASSPLHSSGTGMDNEQFF

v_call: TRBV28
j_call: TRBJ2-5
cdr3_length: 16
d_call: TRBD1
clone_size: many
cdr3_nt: TGTGCCAGCAGTTTATTCGGACAGGGGGTCCAAGAGACCCAGTACTTC
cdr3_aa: CASSLFGQGVQETQYF

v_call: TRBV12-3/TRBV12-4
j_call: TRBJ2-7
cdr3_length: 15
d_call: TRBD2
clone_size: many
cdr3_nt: TGTGCCAGCAGTTTCGAGGGAGGGTACTTGTACGAGCAGTACTTC
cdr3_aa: CASSFEGGYLYEQYF

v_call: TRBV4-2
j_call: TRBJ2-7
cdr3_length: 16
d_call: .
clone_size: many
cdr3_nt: TGTGCCAGCAGCCCCAACCCCGGGACATCTGCCTACGAGCAGTACTTC
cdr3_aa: CASSPNPGTSAYEQYF

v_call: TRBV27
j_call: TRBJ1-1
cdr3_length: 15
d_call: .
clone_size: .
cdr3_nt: TGTGCCAGCAGTATCGGGACGCCCGGGAGAGGGGAAGCTTTCTTT
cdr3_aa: CASSIGTPGRGEAFF

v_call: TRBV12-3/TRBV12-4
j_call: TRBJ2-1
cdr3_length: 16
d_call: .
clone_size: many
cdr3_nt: TGTGCCAGCAGTCCGGTTGTGCGTAACCTCTACAATGAGCAGTTCTTC
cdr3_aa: CASSPVVRNLYNEQFF

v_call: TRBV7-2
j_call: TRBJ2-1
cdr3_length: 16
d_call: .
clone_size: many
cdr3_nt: TGTGCCAGCAGCTTAGGTGAGGAAAGACCCTACAATGAGCAGTTCTTC
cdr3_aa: CASSLGEERPYNEQFF

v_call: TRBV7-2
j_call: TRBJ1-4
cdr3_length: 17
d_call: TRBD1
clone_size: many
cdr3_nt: TGTGCCAGCAGCGGATGGGACAGTGTTGCAACTAATGAAAAACTGTTTTTT
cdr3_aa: CASSGWDSVATNEKLFF

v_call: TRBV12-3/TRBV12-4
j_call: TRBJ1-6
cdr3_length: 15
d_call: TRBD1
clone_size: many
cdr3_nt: TGTGCCAGCAGTTTAGTGTGGGACAGCGGGTCACCCCTCCACTTT
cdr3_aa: CASSLVWDSGSPLHF

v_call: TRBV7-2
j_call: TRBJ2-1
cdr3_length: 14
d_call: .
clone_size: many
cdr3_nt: TGTGCCGCCGGGGGTAGAGGCCCATACAATGAGCAGTTCTTC
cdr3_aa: CAAGGRGPYNEQFF

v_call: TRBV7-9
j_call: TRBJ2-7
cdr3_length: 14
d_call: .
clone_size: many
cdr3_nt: TGTGCCAGCAGCTTTAGCCCCAGCTCCTACGAGCAGTACTTC
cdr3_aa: CASSFSPSSYEQYF

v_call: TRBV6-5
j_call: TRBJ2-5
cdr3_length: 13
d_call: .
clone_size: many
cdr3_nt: TGTGCCAGCAGTTACCGTAGGGGAGAGACCCAGTACTTC
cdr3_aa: CASSYRRGETQYF

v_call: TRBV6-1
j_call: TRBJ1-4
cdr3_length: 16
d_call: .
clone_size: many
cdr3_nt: TGTGCCAGCAGTGTCAACAGGGCATCAACTAATGAAAAACTGTTTTTT
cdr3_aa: CASSVNRASTNEKLFF

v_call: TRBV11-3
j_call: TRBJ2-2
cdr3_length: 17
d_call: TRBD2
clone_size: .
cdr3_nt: TGTGCCAGCAGCTTAGGCCTAGCGGGAGGGAGCACCGGGGAGCTGTTTTTT
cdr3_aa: CASSLGLAGGSTGELFF

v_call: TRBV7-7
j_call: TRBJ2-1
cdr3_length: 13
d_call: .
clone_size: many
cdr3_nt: TGTGCCAGCAGCTTACAAAGGCGTAGTGAGCAGTTCTTC
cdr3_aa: CASSLQRRSEQFF

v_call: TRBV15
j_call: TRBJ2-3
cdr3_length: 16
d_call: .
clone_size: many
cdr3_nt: TGTGCCACCAGCAGCTGGGACGGAGACCACACAGATACGCAGTATTTT
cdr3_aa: CATSSWDGDHTDTQYF

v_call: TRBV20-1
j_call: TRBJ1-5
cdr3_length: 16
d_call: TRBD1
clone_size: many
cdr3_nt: TGCAGTGCTGGGGCCGGACAGGGGTATAGCAATCAGCCCCAGCATTTT
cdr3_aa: CSAGAGQGYSNQPQHF

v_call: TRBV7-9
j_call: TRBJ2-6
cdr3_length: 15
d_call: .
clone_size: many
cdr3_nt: TGTGCCAGCAGCTATACAGAGTCTGGGGCCAACGTCCTGACTTTC
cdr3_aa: CASSYTESGANVLTF

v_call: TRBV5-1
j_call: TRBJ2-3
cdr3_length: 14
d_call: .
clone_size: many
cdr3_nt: TGCGCCAGCACCACGCGGGCTGGCACAGATACGCAGTATTTT
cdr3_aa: CASTTRAGTDTQYF

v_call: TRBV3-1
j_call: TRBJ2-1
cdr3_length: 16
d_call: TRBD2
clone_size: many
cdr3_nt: TGTGCCAGCAGCCAAGACGGGAGGGTAAGGGGCAATGAGCAGTTCTTC
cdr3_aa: CASSQDGRVRGNEQFF

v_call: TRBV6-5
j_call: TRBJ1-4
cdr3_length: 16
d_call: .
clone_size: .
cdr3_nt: TGTGCCAGCACCTCATTCGCGACCAGGGTTGACGAAAAACTGTTTTTT
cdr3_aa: CASTSFATRVDEKLFF

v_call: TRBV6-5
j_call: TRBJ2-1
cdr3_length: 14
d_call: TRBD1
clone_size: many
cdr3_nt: TGTGCCAGCAGTTACGGACAGGGGAGCCATGAGCAGTTCTTC
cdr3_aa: CASSYGQGSHEQFF

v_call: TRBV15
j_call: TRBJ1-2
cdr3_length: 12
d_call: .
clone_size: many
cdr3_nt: TGTGCCACCAGCAGAGATTTCGGAACCTACACCTTC
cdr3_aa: CATSRDFGTYTF

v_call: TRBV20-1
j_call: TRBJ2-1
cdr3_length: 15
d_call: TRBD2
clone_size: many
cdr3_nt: TGCAGTGCTAGAGATTTAACTAGCGGCTACCATGAGCAGTTCTTC
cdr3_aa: CSARDLTSGYHEQFF